The entry that follows covers one T cell receptor (beta chain) sequence. Generated by immunoSEQ multiplex PCR, the TCRdb table keeps only in-frame clones and is missing some. The sample records around 200,000 clones, about nine tenths being singletons. With 5 bases removed from V and 5 bases from J, the gap between germline ends came to 15 bases. In germline, CDR1 is MDHEN, CDR2 SYDVKM. The CDR3 contains 14 residues. The sample comes from a study of blood T cell repertoires in COVID-19. About the research overall: Samples taken during acute and convalescent COVID-19 were collected in the United States, Italy and Spain.

The rearrangement links TRBV28 to TRBJ2-5; TRBD1 is a possible D gene (6 bases). Source material: peripheral blood. This clonotype was sampled from an elderly man with acute or convalescent COVID-19. The CDR3 region is CASSPPGVEETQYF. As DNA, the CDR3 is TGTGCCAGCAGTCCGCCAGGGGTCGAGGAGACCCAGTACTTC.